This T cell receptor beta chain was sequenced for a study of blood T cell repertoires in COVID-19. Study details: COVID-19 samples, acute and convalescent, were from the United States, Italy and Spain. PBMCs, B-cell-depleted T cells, or T cells provided the cDNA or gDNA that made up the material.

As processed by the authors: Reference gene primer amplification gave nucleated cell count estimates. Sequencing was performed with immunoSEQ multiplex PCR; in TCRdb, only in-frame clones are kept and a portion is missing. The V and J calls and clone size were taken over from that table, and D and trimming were inferred from the DNA. This sample yields about 120,000 clones, of which 85% to 90% are seen a single time; around 30% belongs to the top ten. This CDR3 comprises 17 residues. The V and J ends lost 3 bases and 0 bases, in that order; junction bases with no gene match: 7. Per germline, CDR1 LGHNA and CDR2 YNFKEQ.

Sample: peripheral blood. The sequence came from a man between 65 and 85 years old with active or convalescent COVID-19. The chain links TRBV4-2 to TRBJ1-5; 8 nucleotides agree with TRBD1. CDR3 region: CASSQHNRGNSNQPQHF. The CDR3 DNA reads as TGTGCCAGCAGCCAGCATAACAGGGGGAATAGCAATCAGCCCCAGCATTTT.